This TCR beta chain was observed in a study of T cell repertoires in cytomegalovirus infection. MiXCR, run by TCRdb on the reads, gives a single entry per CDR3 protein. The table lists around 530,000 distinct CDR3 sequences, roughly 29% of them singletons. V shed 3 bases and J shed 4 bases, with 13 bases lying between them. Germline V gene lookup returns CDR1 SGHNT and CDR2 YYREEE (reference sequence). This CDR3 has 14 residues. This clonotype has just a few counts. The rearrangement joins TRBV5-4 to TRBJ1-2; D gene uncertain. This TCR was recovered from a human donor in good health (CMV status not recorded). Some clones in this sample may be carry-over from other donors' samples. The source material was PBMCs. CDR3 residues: CASSSPPGIYGYTF. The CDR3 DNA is TGTGCCAGCAGCTCCCCCCCGGGGATCTATGGCTACACCTTC. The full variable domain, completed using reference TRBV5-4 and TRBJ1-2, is ETGVTQSPTHLIKTRGQQVTLRCSSQSGHNTVSWYQQALGQGPQFIFQYYREEENGRGNFPPRFSGLQFPNYSSELNVNALELDDSALYLCASSSPPGIYGYTFGSGTRLTVV.